Listed below are T cell receptor beta chains from one sample, sequenced in a study of cytomegalovirus exposure and HLA in healthy donors. Clones were sequenced by immunoSEQ multiplex PCR, and TCRdb holds only the in-frame ones, with some missing. The profile shows more than 200,000 clones, roughly 83% of them singletons. The sequenced sample was PBMCs. Receptors were obtained from a girl aged 5-17 years in good health and CMV-seronegative. CDR3s include the opening cysteine and the closing phenylalanine or tryptophan. The order of the fields is J gene, V gene, D gene, clone size, CDR3 protein, CDR3 DNA. D genes are given only for firm matches. Some rows mark clone size as missing; the rest say once, few, many or name a class of expanded clone.

j_call: TRBJ1-4; v_call: TRBV19; d_call: NA; clone_size: NA; cdr3_aa: CASRDTQGEKLFF; cdr3_nt: TGTGCCAGCAGGGACACACAAGGTGAAAAACTGTTTTTT
j_call: TRBJ2-7; v_call: TRBV23-1; d_call: NA; clone_size: NA; cdr3_aa: CASSQSVVGLSAEQYF; cdr3_nt: TGCGCCAGCAGTCAATCGGTCGTTGGACTATCCGCCGAGCAGTACTTC
j_call: TRBJ2-3; v_call: TRBV5-1; d_call: NA; clone_size: NA; cdr3_aa: CASRGSMSNTDTQYF; cdr3_nt: TGCGCCAGCAGGGGGAGCATGTCGAACACAGATACGCAGTATTTT
j_call: TRBJ1-5; v_call: TRBV7-9; d_call: NA; clone_size: NA; cdr3_aa: CASSLEGENQPQHF; cdr3_nt: TGTGCCAGCAGCTTAGAGGGGGAGAATCAGCCCCAGCATTTT
j_call: TRBJ2-1; v_call: TRBV28; d_call: TRBD2; clone_size: NA; cdr3_aa: CASSLGGSSYNEQFF; cdr3_nt: TGTGCCAGCAGTTTGGGCGGGAGCTCCTACAATGAGCAGTTCTTC
j_call: TRBJ1-5; v_call: TRBV19; d_call: NA; clone_size: NA; cdr3_aa: CASNKEAHNQPQHF; cdr3_nt: TGTGCCAGCAATAAGGAGGCACACAATCAGCCCCAGCATTTT
j_call: TRBJ2-5; v_call: TRBV15; d_call: NA; clone_size: NA; cdr3_aa: CATSTEQGMLETQYF; cdr3_nt: TGTGCCACCAGCACGGAACAGGGTATGCTGGAGACCCAGTACTTC
j_call: TRBJ2-1; v_call: TRBV2; d_call: TRBD2; clone_size: once; cdr3_aa: CASSGTSGSGYNEQFF; cdr3_nt: TGTGCCAGCAGTGGGACTAGCGGGAGTGGCTACAATGAGCAGTTCTTC
j_call: TRBJ2-3; v_call: TRBV19; d_call: TRBD2; clone_size: NA; cdr3_aa: CASSDPGAAGGPDTQYF; cdr3_nt: TGTGCCAGTAGTGATCCAGGGGCGGCGGGGGGCCCAGATACGCAGTATTTT
j_call: TRBJ2-1; v_call: TRBV5-6; d_call: NA; clone_size: NA; cdr3_aa: CASSPFRGGGRYNKQFF; cdr3_nt: TGTGCCAGCAGCCCGTTTCGTGGGGGAGGACGCTACAATAAGCAGTTCTTC
j_call: TRBJ2-3; v_call: TRBV5-4; d_call: NA; clone_size: NA; cdr3_aa: CASSLSPGTDTQYF; cdr3_nt: TGTGCCAGCAGCTTGTCCCCAGGCACAGATACGCAGTATTTT
j_call: TRBJ2-7; v_call: TRBV4-2; d_call: TRBD1; clone_size: few; cdr3_aa: CASSQEGTGEPYEQYF; cdr3_nt: TGTGCCAGCAGCCAAGAAGGGACAGGTGAGCCCTACGAGCAGTACTTC
j_call: TRBJ2-3; v_call: TRBV7-8; d_call: TRBD2; clone_size: NA; cdr3_aa: CASSLRGGVTDTQYF; cdr3_nt: TGTGCCAGCAGCTTACGCGGGGGGGTCACAGATACGCAGTATTTT
j_call: TRBJ2-1; v_call: TRBV5-1; d_call: NA; clone_size: NA; cdr3_aa: CASSLGQYNEQFF; cdr3_nt: TGCGCCAGCAGCTTGGGTCAGTACAATGAGCAGTTCTTC
j_call: TRBJ2-7; v_call: TRBV28; d_call: NA; clone_size: NA; cdr3_aa: CASSPGGTVPYEQYF; cdr3_nt: TGTGCCAGCAGCCCAGGCGGGACAGTTCCCTACGAGCAGTACTTC
j_call: TRBJ2-1; v_call: TRBV7-9; d_call: TRBD2; clone_size: NA; cdr3_aa: CASSLVGGRAGVYNEQFF; cdr3_nt: TGTGCCAGCAGCTTAGTAGGAGGGAGAGCGGGAGTCTACAATGAGCAGTTCTTC
j_call: TRBJ2-1; v_call: TRBV7-2; d_call: TRBD1; clone_size: NA; cdr3_aa: CASSLDRGYYNEQFF; cdr3_nt: TGTGCCAGCAGCTTAGACAGGGGGTACTACAATGAGCAGTTCTTC
j_call: TRBJ2-1; v_call: TRBV7-8; d_call: TRBD2; clone_size: once; cdr3_aa: CASTLRSSGRSYNEQFF; cdr3_nt: TGTGCCAGCACCCTTAGGAGTAGCGGGCGCTCCTACAATGAGCAGTTCTTC
j_call: TRBJ2-7; v_call: TRBV11-2; d_call: NA; clone_size: NA; cdr3_aa: CASSPSLAPTSHYEQYF; cdr3_nt: TGTGCCAGCAGCCCGAGCCTTGCCCCGACTTCACACTACGAGCAGTACTTC
j_call: TRBJ2-1; v_call: TRBV4-1; d_call: NA; clone_size: once; cdr3_aa: CASSQEGASNNEQFF; cdr3_nt: TGCGCCAGCAGCCAAGAGGGGGCGAGTAACAATGAGCAGTTCTTC
j_call: TRBJ2-1; v_call: TRBV6-6; d_call: NA; clone_size: NA; cdr3_aa: CASSLDSYNEQFF; cdr3_nt: TGTGCCAGCAGCCTAGACTCCTACAATGAGCAGTTCTTC
j_call: TRBJ1-1; v_call: TRBV7-2; d_call: TRBD1; clone_size: NA; cdr3_aa: CASSPRTGGATEAFF; cdr3_nt: TGTGCCAGCAGCCCAAGGACAGGGGGCGCGACTGAAGCTTTCTTT
j_call: TRBJ1-1; v_call: TRBV13; d_call: NA; clone_size: NA; cdr3_aa: CASSLSAGNTEAFF; cdr3_nt: TGTGCCAGCAGCTTAAGTGCAGGGAACACTGAAGCTTTCTTT
j_call: TRBJ2-3; v_call: TRBV7-3; d_call: NA; clone_size: NA; cdr3_aa: CASREGGSDTQYF; cdr3_nt: TGTGCCAGCAGGGAAGGAGGGTCAGATACGCAGTATTTT
j_call: TRBJ2-3; v_call: TRBV2; d_call: NA; clone_size: once; cdr3_aa: CASSEALGADTQYF; cdr3_nt: TGTGCCAGCAGTGAAGCGCTAGGAGCAGATACGCAGTATTTT
j_call: TRBJ2-4; v_call: TRBV21-1; d_call: NA; clone_size: NA; cdr3_aa: CASSPPLAKNIQYF; cdr3_nt: TGTGCCAGCTCTCCCCCTTTGGCCAAAAACATTCAGTACTTC
j_call: TRBJ2-4; v_call: TRBV10-3; d_call: NA; clone_size: NA; cdr3_aa: CAISDRAKNIQYF; cdr3_nt: TGTGCCATCAGTGACAGAGCCAAAAACATTCAGTACTTC
j_call: TRBJ2-7; v_call: TRBV19; d_call: NA; clone_size: NA; cdr3_aa: CASSITGSFLLSEQYF; cdr3_nt: TGTGCCAGTAGTATAACAGGAAGTTTCCTTCTATCCGAGCAGTACTTC
j_call: TRBJ2-7; v_call: TRBV10-3; d_call: NA; clone_size: once; cdr3_aa: CAISDGLATSYEQYF; cdr3_nt: TGTGCCATCAGCGACGGGCTAGCGACTTCGTACGAGCAGTACTTC
j_call: TRBJ2-3; v_call: TRBV6-5; d_call: TRBD2; clone_size: NA; cdr3_aa: CASGGGRGGTDTQYF; cdr3_nt: TGTGCCAGCGGAGGGGGGCGGGGGGGCACAGATACGCAGTATTTT
j_call: TRBJ2-7; v_call: TRBV2; d_call: NA; clone_size: NA; cdr3_aa: CASSFQGGGNEQYF; cdr3_nt: TGTGCCAGTTCTTTCCAGGGCGGTGGGAACGAGCAGTACTTC
j_call: TRBJ1-1; v_call: TRBV28; d_call: NA; clone_size: NA; cdr3_aa: CASEGNTEAFF; cdr3_nt: TGTGCCAGCGAGGGGAACACTGAAGCTTTCTTT
j_call: TRBJ1-1; v_call: TRBV7-9; d_call: NA; clone_size: NA; cdr3_aa: CASSSGLTNAAFF; cdr3_nt: TGTGCCAGCAGCTCGGGACTAACCAATGCGGCTTTCTTT
j_call: TRBJ1-5; v_call: TRBV4-2; d_call: NA; clone_size: NA; cdr3_aa: CASSQDSSSNQPQHF; cdr3_nt: TGTGCCAGCAGCCAAGATTCGTCCAGCAATCAGCCCCAGCATTTT
j_call: TRBJ2-7; v_call: TRBV28; d_call: TRBD1; clone_size: NA; cdr3_aa: CASSLDDRGEQYF; cdr3_nt: TGTGCCAGCAGTTTAGATGACAGGGGCGAGCAGTACTTC
j_call: TRBJ1-2; v_call: TRBV19; d_call: NA; clone_size: once; cdr3_aa: CASSIGGPGGNYGYTF; cdr3_nt: TGTGCCAGTAGTATAGGGGGACCCGGAGGGAACTATGGCTACACCTTC
j_call: TRBJ1-2; v_call: TRBV19; d_call: NA; clone_size: NA; cdr3_aa: CASSIGTQNYGYTF; cdr3_nt: TGTGCCAGTAGTATTGGGACACAAAACTATGGCTACACCTTC
j_call: TRBJ1-2; v_call: TRBV2; d_call: TRBD1; clone_size: NA; cdr3_aa: CASSAINRGGEYGYTF; cdr3_nt: TGTGCCAGCAGTGCTATAAACAGGGGCGGGGAGTATGGCTACACCTTC
j_call: TRBJ2-7; v_call: TRBV2; d_call: TRBD1; clone_size: once; cdr3_aa: CASSEAGTAHYEQYF; cdr3_nt: TGTGCCAGCAGTGAAGCCGGGACAGCCCATTACGAGCAGTACTTC
j_call: TRBJ2-5; v_call: TRBV5-1; d_call: TRBD1; clone_size: NA; cdr3_aa: CASSRGQGLTETQYF; cdr3_nt: TGCGCCAGCAGCCGGGGACAGGGTCTGACGGAGACCCAGTACTTC